This entry lists 29 T cell receptor beta chains sequenced from one sample in a study of blood T cell repertoires in COVID-19. Assay used: immunoSEQ multiplex PCR; TCRdb lists only in-frame clones, some missing. The data hold 200,000 or so clones, with about 86% observed a single time. Sequenced: PBMCs or T cells enriched from blood (not recorded which). All receptors come from a man aged 35 to 55 who had recovered from COVID-19.

This clone was detected ten times or more. The chain combines TRBV18 with TRBJ2-7; 8 nucleotides match TRBD1. Germline values: CDR1 KGHSH, CDR2 LQKENI. The CDR3 covers 13 residues. The V gene end was trimmed by 8 bases and the J gene end by 3 bases; junction bases not matched to a gene: 6. The DNA for the CDR3 is TGTGCCAGCGCCCGGGACAGGAGCTACGAGCAGTACTTC. Encoded protein: CASARDRSYEQYF.

The chain has TRBV3-1 (or the pseudogene TRBV3-2) and TRBJ2-2; TRBD2 aligns across 10 bases. CDR3 length: 16 residues. Germline CDR1 LGHDT, CDR2 YNNKEL (reference sequence). V trimming: 5 bases; J trimming: 7 bases; junction bases outside the gene matches: 10. CDR3 loop: CASSTSGDIRVGELFF. The CDR3 DNA is TGTGCCAGCAGCACTAGCGGGGACATCCGTGTCGGGGAGCTGTTTTTT.

The count of this clone is one. The V call is TRBV6-1, the J call TRBJ1-3; unclear D gene. CDR1 MNHNS and CDR2 SASEGT come from the germline V gene. V was cut by 1 base and J by 0 bases, with 10 bases left in between. The CDR3 contains 16 residues. The CDR3, as DNA: TGTGCCAGCAGTGAAGGGGCACCGAGCTCTGGAAACACCATATATTTT. Protein product: CASSEGAPSSGNTIYF.

The chain recombines TRBV5-1 with TRBJ1-4; 8 positions agree with TRBD1. The CDR3 is 14 amino acids. Looked up from germline, CDR1 is SGHRS and CDR2 is YFSETQ. Trimming cost V 3 bases and J 4 bases; bases outside gene matches: 2. CDR3 sequence: CASSSGQVNEKLFF. The CDR3 nucleotides are TGCGCCAGCAGCTCGGGACAGGTTAATGAAAAACTGTTTTTT.

A few counts support this clone. This sequence joins TRBV10-3 and TRBJ1-2; perhaps TRBD1 as D (5 bases). The CDR3 is 16 residues long. CDR1 is ENHRY and CDR2 is SYGVKD in the germline V gene. Trimming cost V 3 bases and J 2 bases, with 16 bases left between them. CDR3 bases: TGTGCCATCAGTGACGAGGCAGCTCCAGGGAACTATGGCTACACCTTC. Translation gives CAISDEAAPGNYGYTF.

The chain joins TRBV19 to TRBJ2-7; D not certain. The CDR3 length is 12 residues. V shed 4 bases and J shed 2 bases, with 6 bases lying between them. Per germline, CDR1 LNHDA and CDR2 SQIVND (reference sequence). The CDR3 loop reads CASSNTAYEQYF. The CDR3 region has the DNA TGTGCCAGTAGTAACACCGCCTACGAGCAGTACTTC.

The V gene is TRBV28, the J gene TRBJ1-2, with D possibly being TRBD1 (5 bases). This CDR3 has 14 amino acids. The germline V and J ends were trimmed by 11 bases and 9 bases, with 25 bases remaining between them. The germline V gene has CDR1 MDHEN and CDR2 SYDVKM. The CDR3: CAGRPADTLLSYTF. CDR3 sequence (DNA): TGTGCCGGTAGGCCCGCGGACACCCTTTTAAGCTACACCTTC.

The sample holds a few counts of this clone. The same CDR3 arises from other DNA sequences in this sample as well. The CDR3 loop reads CASSYRNTEAFF. In DNA form, the CDR3 reads TGTGCCAGCAGTTATAGGAACACTGAAGCTTTCTTT. J is TRBJ1-1 and V is TRBV6-5; D is undetermined. CDR1 is MNHEY and CDR2 is SVGAGI in the germline V gene. The CDR3 runs 12 residues. V dropped 3 bases and J dropped 1 base, with 3 bases sitting between them.

This chain links TRBV18 with TRBJ1-6; 10 nucleotides agree with TRBD1. With 6 bases clipped from V and 10 bases from J, the junction kept 6 bases outside the gene matches. This CDR3 is built from 14 residues. The germline gives CDR1 KGHSH, CDR2 LQKENI. CDR3 DNA sequence: TGTGCCAGCTCTGGGACAGGGGATGAATCACCCCTCCACTTT. Translating gives CASSGTGDESPLHF. Variable domain in full (rest from reference TRBV18 and TRBJ1-6): NAGVMQNPRHLVRRRGQEARLRCSPMKGHSHVYWYRQLPEEGLKFMVYLQKENIIDESGMPKERFSAEFPKEGPSILRIQQVVRGDSAAYFCASSGTGDESPLHFGNGTRLTVT.

This sequence joins TRBV15 and TRBJ1-5; TRBD1 matches at 8 bases. The CDR3 has 15 amino acids. V dropped 5 bases and J dropped 2; count of bases not matched to a gene: 5. Germline CDR1 LNHNV, CDR2 YYDKDF (reference sequence). As DNA, the CDR3 is TGTGCCACCAGCGGTAAACAGGGGGGCAATCAGCCCCAGCATTTT. This sequence encodes CATSGKQGGNQPQHF.

CDR3 bases: TGCAGCGCACTAGCGGGGGGGCCGACAGATACGCAGTATTTT. This codes for CSALAGGPTDTQYF. J is TRBJ2-3 and V is TRBV29-1, with TRBD2 identical over 13 bases. Germline V gene sequence: CDR1 SQVTM, CDR2 ANQGSEA. The V and J ends lost 7 bases and 3 bases, in that order; junction bases with no gene match: 4. The CDR3 is 14 residues long.

This clone has a handful of counts. V usage is TRBV5-1 and J usage is TRBJ1-2; TRBD1 agrees at 7 bases. The CDR3 runs to 15 residues. J gave up 4 bases and V 0 bases, and 6 bases lay outside the gene matches. Germline V gene sequence: CDR1 SGHRS, CDR2 YFSETQ. As DNA, the CDR3 is TGCGCCAGCAGCTTGGGGGCAGGGGGAACCTATGGCTACACCTTC. Translation gives CASSLGAGGTYGYTF.

In nucleotides, the CDR3 is TGTGCCAGCTCACCATTAACTCGAAGCTCCTATAATTCACCCCTCCACTTT. Translating gives CASSPLTRSSYNSPLHF. The chain employs TRBV18 and TRBJ1-6; D remains ambiguous. Germline-derived CDR1 and CDR2 are KGHSH and LQKENI. Trimming cost V 2 bases and J 0 bases, with 11 bases left between them. CDR3 length: 17 residues.

The chain joins TRBV7-9 to TRBJ1-1, with D unresolved. V lost 1 base and J 10 bases, leaving 13 bases between the germline ends. CDR1 is SEHNR, CDR2 FQNEAQ, per germline (reference sequence). The CDR3 consists of 13 residues. The CDR3 sequence: CASSLEGGLGAFF. The CDR3 DNA reads as TGTGCCAGCAGCTTAGAAGGAGGGCTAGGAGCTTTCTTT.

This sequence joins TRBV5-4 and TRBJ1-2; D remains ambiguous. V dropped 0 bases and J dropped 7 bases, with 4 bases sitting between them. The CDR3 sequence is 11 residues long. Germline CDR1 is SGHNT and CDR2 is YYREEE (reference sequence). CDR3 loop: CASSLGAGYTF. As DNA, the CDR3 is TGTGCCAGCAGCTTGGGAGCTGGCTACACCTTC.

The V call is TRBV4-2, the J call TRBJ1-1; D is uncertain. The CDR3 runs to 13 residues. V was clipped by 0 bases and J by 3 bases, with 5 bases between them. In germline, CDR1 is LGHNA, CDR2 YNFKEQ. The CDR3: CASSQDSDTEAFF. The CDR3 DNA follows: TGTGCCAGCAGCCAAGATTCGGACACTGAAGCTTTCTTT.

This clone has just a few counts. The gene calls are TRBV5-1 and TRBJ1-5; no definite D call. The length of the CDR3 is 13 residues. Germline V gene sequence: CDR1 SGHRS, CDR2 YFSETQ. V lost 2 bases and J lost 4, with 7 bases in between. The CDR3 region has the DNA TGCGCCAGCAGCTTAGACACGAATCAGCCCCAGCATTTT. Encoded protein: CASSLDTNQPQHF. Based on the CDR3 plus reference TRBV5-1 and TRBJ1-5, the full variable domain is KAGVTQTPRYLIKTRGQQVTLSCSPISGHRSVSWYQQTPGQGLQFLFEYFSETQRNKGNFPGRFSGRQFSNSRSEMNVSTLELGDSALYLCASSLDTNQPQHFGDGTRLSIL.

V usage is TRBV7-8 and J usage is TRBJ2-3, with D maybe TRBD2 (6 bases). CDR1 and CDR2 (germline): SGHVS, FQNEAQ. V shed 5 bases and J shed 3 bases, with 15 bases lying between them. The CDR3 spans 15 residues. CDR3: CASSPGPAGTDTQYF. For the CDR3, the DNA is TGTGCCAGCAGCCCTGGGCCGGCGGGAACAGATACGCAGTATTTT.

The chain links TRBV6-5 to TRBJ1-2; D call uncertain. CDR1 MNHEY and CDR2 SVGAGI come from the germline V gene. The V gene lost 4 bases and the J gene lost 7 bases, with 13 bases spanning the gap. This CDR3 has 13 amino acids. In nucleotides, the CDR3 is TGTGCCAGCAGTTCCCTCGAGGCCAGTGGCTACACCTTC. Translated: CASSSLEASGYTF.

The gene calls are TRBV14 and TRBJ1-2; D perhaps matches TRBD1 (5 bases). The V gene's germline CDR1 is SGHDN and CDR2 FVKESK. Trimming pared 5 bases from V and 9 bases from J, leaving 16 bases between. This CDR3 comprises 13 residues. CDR3 amino acids: CASSGGGGLRYTF. The CDR3 DNA is TGTGCCAGCAGCGGGGGGGGAGGTCTACGCTACACCTTC.

This clone was counted only a few times. This chain joins TRBV6-5 and TRBJ1-2, with TRBD1 matching over 7 bases. V gave up 6 bases and J gave up 5 bases; unmatched junction bases: 6. The germline V gene encodes CDR1 MNHEY and CDR2 SVGAGI. This CDR3 contains 13 residues. The CDR3 coding sequence is TGTGCCAGCAGCACGGACAGGAAGTATGGCTACACCTTC. This gives the protein CASSTDRKYGYTF.

This clone has a handful of counts. The rearrangement joins TRBV28 to TRBJ1-2; 8 nucleotides line up with TRBD1. The CDR3 contains 14 residues. J was trimmed by 8 bases and V by 5 bases; bases with no gene match: 10. From germline, CDR1 is MDHEN and CDR2 SYDVKM. CDR3 residues: CASSPPTGEGGYTF. In nucleotides, the CDR3 is TGTGCCAGCAGTCCCCCGACAGGGGAAGGCGGCTACACCTTC.

In this sample, this clone turned up a few times. V usage is TRBV5-4 and J usage is TRBJ2-2; 8 bases align to TRBD1. Germline CDR1 SGHNT, CDR2 YYREEE (reference sequence). V was clipped by 4 bases and J by 6 bases; unmatched bases: 11. The CDR3 totals 16 residues. CDR3 nucleotides: TGTGCCAGCAGCCCGTGGACAGGGATGATGTCCGGGGAGCTGTTTTTT. It specifies CASSPWTGMMSGELFF.

The CDR3 sequence is CSASKRFYGYTF. The CDR3 DNA reads as TGCAGTGCTAGTAAGAGATTTTATGGCTACACCTTC. V and J are TRBV20-1 and TRBJ1-2; D remains unclear. V lost 3 bases, J lost 5 bases, and 10 bases lay in between. The CDR3 runs to 12 residues. Per germline, CDR1 DFQATT and CDR2 SNEGSKA (reference sequence).

The chain combines TRBV14 with TRBJ1-4; D remains ambiguous. The germline CDR1 and CDR2 sequences are SGHDN and FVKESK. Trimming took off 3 bases at V and 8 bases at J, with 7 bases between the two ends. The CDR3 loop spans 12 amino acids. CDR3 in DNA: TGTGCCAGCAGCCAGACAAGGGAAAAACTGTTTTTT. Protein sequence: CASSQTREKLFF.

The chain carries TRBV20-1 and TRBJ1-1; D is uncertain. V lost 3 bases to trimming and J lost 6 bases, with 14 bases between them. This CDR3 is 13 amino acids long. Germline CDR1 is DFQATT and CDR2 is SNEGSKA (reference sequence). The CDR3 reads CSASEIGLAEAFF. The CDR3 nucleotides read TGCAGTGCTAGTGAAATCGGGTTAGCTGAAGCTTTCTTT.

The chain is built from TRBV5-1 and TRBJ1-2, with D unclear. Germline V gives CDR1 SGHRS, CDR2 YFSETQ. The CDR3 covers 11 residues. The V end was cut by 4 bases, the J end by 11 bases, with 12 bases between. This chain's CDR3 is CASSDQLRYTF. CDR3 DNA sequence: TGCGCCAGCAGCGACCAACTACGATACACCTTC.

In this sample, this clone turned up a few times. The V gene is TRBV5-1, the J gene TRBJ1-4; D is uncertain. This CDR3 comprises 16 residues. V dropped 0 bases and J dropped 0 bases, with 9 bases sitting between them. Germline V gives CDR1 SGHRS, CDR2 YFSETQ. CDR3 amino acids: CASSLASRATNEKLFF. CDR3 nucleotides: TGCGCCAGCAGCTTGGCCAGTCGGGCAACTAATGAAAAACTGTTTTTT.

The chain carries TRBV27 and TRBJ2-1, with D possibly being TRBD2 (7 bases). V gave up 7 bases and J gave up 8 bases, with 24 bases separating them. There are 16 residues in the CDR3. From germline, CDR1 is MNHEY and CDR2 SMNVEV (reference sequence). CDR3: CASKLGGGLFDYEQFF. Written as DNA, the CDR3 is TGTGCCAGCAAATTGGGAGGGGGGCTATTTGATTATGAGCAGTTCTTC.